This T cell receptor (beta chain) was obtained from a study of long-term antiretroviral therapy in people with HIV. Findings and limits, study-wide: Post-ART samples showed increased diversity that remained below transplant donor control levels.

This CDR3 is built from 13 residues. Germline CDR1 SGHDN, CDR2 FVKESK. V lost 4 bases, J lost 4 bases, and 10 bases lay in between. This was the immunoSEQ v3.0 assay at survey level. Clones were sequenced by immunoSEQ multiplex PCR, and TCRdb holds only the in-frame ones, with some missing. The sample lists 15,000 to 20,000 clones, 76% occurring once. About this clone: Its target is unknown.

The sample in question was unsorted PBMCs, obtained nearly 2.6 years before starting antiretroviral therapy. The clonotype was recovered from a woman between 50 and 59 years old with HIV. The genes are TRBV14 and TRBJ2-5; D remains unclear. The CDR3 coding sequence is TGTGCCAGCAGCCCAAGAAGAGGAGAGACCCAGTACTTC. This sequence encodes CASSPRRGETQYF.